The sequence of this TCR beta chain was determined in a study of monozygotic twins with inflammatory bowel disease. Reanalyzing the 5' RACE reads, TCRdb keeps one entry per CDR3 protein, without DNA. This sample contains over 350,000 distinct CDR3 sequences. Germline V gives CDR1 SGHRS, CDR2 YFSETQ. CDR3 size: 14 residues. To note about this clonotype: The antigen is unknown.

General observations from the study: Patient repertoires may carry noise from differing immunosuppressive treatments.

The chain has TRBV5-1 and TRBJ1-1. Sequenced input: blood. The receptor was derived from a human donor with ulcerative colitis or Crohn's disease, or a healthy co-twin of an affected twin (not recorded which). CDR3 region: CASSLVAGIPEAFF.